The rows below give T cell receptor beta chains drawn from one sample of a study of CD8+ T cells in alopecia areata. The repertoire was sequenced with immunoSEQ multiplex PCR; TCRdb's copy has only in-frame clones and lacks some. The sample contains about 140,000 clones, roughly 80% of which appear only once. The sequenced sample was CD8+ T cells sorted from blood, obtained at week 4, from a patient treated with tofacitinib. The receptors shown here come from a human donor with alopecia areata. Each CDR3 is given with its conserved first and last residue. Each record gives: V gene, clone size, J gene, D gene, CDR3 length, CDR3 protein, CDR3 DNA. The D gene is left open where the match is weak. Size is omitted from some rows. Given values are once, few, many or a class for expanded clones.

v_call: TRBV7-8; clone_size: -; j_call: TRBJ2-7; d_call: -; cdr3_length: 15; cdr3_aa: CASSPPAGRDYEQYF; cdr3_nt: TGTGCCAGCAGCCCACCCGCCGGCAGGGACTACGAGCAGTACTTC
v_call: TRBV5-6; clone_size: -; j_call: TRBJ1-1; d_call: -; cdr3_length: 12; cdr3_aa: CASSLVGGEAFF; cdr3_nt: TGTGCCAGCAGCTTGGTAGGGGGTGAAGCTTTCTTT
v_call: TRBV5-1; clone_size: -; j_call: TRBJ2-3; d_call: -; cdr3_length: 15; cdr3_aa: CASSYFAGLTDTQYF; cdr3_nt: TGCGCCAGCAGCTACTTCGCGGGGCTCACAGATACGCAGTATTTT
v_call: TRBV7-2; clone_size: -; j_call: TRBJ2-7; d_call: TRBD1; cdr3_length: 16; cdr3_aa: CASSLGGQGPVYEQYF; cdr3_nt: TGTGCCAGCAGCTTAGGGGGACAGGGGCCAGTATACGAGCAGTACTTC
v_call: TRBV10-1; clone_size: once; j_call: TRBJ2-5; d_call: -; cdr3_length: 14; cdr3_aa: CASSESGIQETQYF; cdr3_nt: TGCGCCAGCAGTGAGTCCGGCATCCAAGAGACCCAGTACTTC
v_call: TRBV5-4; clone_size: -; j_call: TRBJ2-5; d_call: -; cdr3_length: 13; cdr3_aa: CASSTQDEETQYF; cdr3_nt: TGTGCCAGCAGCACCCAGGACGAAGAGACCCAGTACTTC
v_call: TRBV6-6; clone_size: -; j_call: TRBJ2-6; d_call: TRBD2; cdr3_length: 15; cdr3_aa: CASSYSGGTTNVLTF; cdr3_nt: TGTGCCAGCAGTTACTCGGGGGGGACCACCAACGTCCTGACTTTC
v_call: TRBV7-9; clone_size: -; j_call: TRBJ2-7; d_call: TRBD2; cdr3_length: 14; cdr3_aa: CAVGFKGGLYEQYF; cdr3_nt: TGTGCCGTGGGTTTTAAGGGAGGGCTTTACGAGCAGTACTTC
v_call: TRBV11-2; clone_size: -; j_call: TRBJ2-5; d_call: -; cdr3_length: 10; cdr3_aa: CASSQETQYF; cdr3_nt: TGTGCCAGCAGCCAAGAGACCCAGTACTTC
v_call: TRBV13; clone_size: once; j_call: TRBJ2-3; d_call: TRBD1; cdr3_length: 16; cdr3_aa: CASSGGTGESTDTQYF; cdr3_nt: TGTGCCAGCAGCGGTGGGACAGGGGAGAGCACAGATACGCAGTATTTT
v_call: TRBV27; clone_size: -; j_call: TRBJ2-5; d_call: TRBD2; cdr3_length: 13; cdr3_aa: CASGTTVQETQYF; cdr3_nt: TGTGCCAGTGGGACTACCGTCCAAGAGACCCAGTACTTC
v_call: TRBV4-1; clone_size: -; j_call: TRBJ1-1; d_call: TRBD1; cdr3_length: 16; cdr3_aa: CASSRALRDRGTEAFF; cdr3_nt: TGCGCCAGCAGCCGCGCACTCCGGGACAGGGGGACTGAAGCTTTCTTT
v_call: TRBV29-1; clone_size: -; j_call: TRBJ2-7; d_call: -; cdr3_length: 12; cdr3_aa: CSVESGAYEQYF; cdr3_nt: TGCAGCGTTGAATCGGGGGCCTACGAGCAGTACTTC
v_call: TRBV4-3; clone_size: -; j_call: TRBJ2-1; d_call: -; cdr3_length: 17; cdr3_aa: CASSQGSGLAGGHEQFF; cdr3_nt: TGCGCCAGCAGCCAAGGATCGGGTCTGGCAGGGGGGCATGAGCAGTTCTTC
v_call: TRBV27; clone_size: -; j_call: TRBJ2-4; d_call: TRBD1; cdr3_length: 14; cdr3_aa: CASSPGTGVDIQYF; cdr3_nt: TGTGCCAGCAGTCCTGGGACAGGGGTTGACATTCAGTACTTC
v_call: TRBV6-6; clone_size: few; j_call: TRBJ2-2; d_call: -; cdr3_length: 15; cdr3_aa: CASSYSALLSGELFF; cdr3_nt: TGTGCCAGCAGTTACTCGGCACTTCTCTCCGGGGAGCTGTTTTTT
v_call: TRBV7-6; clone_size: -; j_call: TRBJ2-7; d_call: -; cdr3_length: 12; cdr3_aa: CASSLVGYEQYF; cdr3_nt: TGTGCCAGCAGCTTAGTGGGGTACGAGCAGTACTTC
v_call: TRBV7-8; clone_size: -; j_call: TRBJ2-3; d_call: -; cdr3_length: 12; cdr3_aa: CASSDLTDTQYF; cdr3_nt: TGTGCCAGCAGCGACTTAACAGATACGCAGTATTTT
v_call: TRBV4-1; clone_size: -; j_call: TRBJ2-7; d_call: -; cdr3_length: 16; cdr3_aa: CASSQDHDQPSYEQYF; cdr3_nt: TGCGCCAGCAGCCAAGATCATGACCAGCCTTCCTACGAGCAGTACTTC
v_call: TRBV7-8; clone_size: -; j_call: TRBJ2-5; d_call: TRBD2; cdr3_length: 15; cdr3_aa: CASSLLAGGQETQYF; cdr3_nt: TGTGCCAGCAGCTTACTAGCGGGGGGCCAAGAGACCCAGTACTTC
v_call: TRBV10-3; clone_size: -; j_call: TRBJ2-7; d_call: TRBD1; cdr3_length: 14; cdr3_aa: CATRTGEDRYEQYF; cdr3_nt: TGTGCCACCAGGACAGGGGAAGATCGCTACGAGCAGTACTTC
v_call: TRBV2; clone_size: -; j_call: TRBJ2-1; d_call: TRBD2; cdr3_length: 15; cdr3_aa: CASRSGTKVNSEQFF; cdr3_nt: TGTGCCAGCAGGTCCGGGACTAAGGTTAATTCTGAACAGTTCTTC
v_call: TRBV4-3; clone_size: -; j_call: TRBJ2-2; d_call: TRBD2; cdr3_length: 18; cdr3_aa: CASSLGAGGYANTGELFF; cdr3_nt: TGCGCCAGCAGCCTGGGGGCGGGGGGCTACGCGAACACCGGGGAGCTGTTTTTT
v_call: TRBV19; clone_size: -; j_call: TRBJ2-2; d_call: TRBD2; cdr3_length: 14; cdr3_aa: CASSGTSPPGELFF; cdr3_nt: TGTGCCAGTAGCGGGACTAGCCCCCCCGGGGAGCTGTTTTTT
v_call: TRBV6-6; clone_size: once; j_call: TRBJ2-7; d_call: TRBD1; cdr3_length: 16; cdr3_aa: CASSLTGTGGMYEQYF; cdr3_nt: TGTGCCAGCAGTCTCACCGGGACAGGGGGCATGTACGAGCAGTACTTC
v_call: TRBV19; clone_size: once; j_call: TRBJ1-1; d_call: TRBD1; cdr3_length: 14; cdr3_aa: CASTWGTGNTEAFF; cdr3_nt: TGTGCCAGTACGTGGGGGACAGGGAACACTGAAGCTTTCTTT
v_call: TRBV11-2; clone_size: -; j_call: TRBJ2-3; d_call: TRBD2; cdr3_length: 15; cdr3_aa: CASSQTSGGTDTQYF; cdr3_nt: TGTGCCAGCAGCCAAACTAGCGGGGGCACAGATACGCAGTATTTT
v_call: TRBV5-1; clone_size: -; j_call: TRBJ2-4; d_call: TRBD2; cdr3_length: 15; cdr3_aa: CASSLAGGDKNIQYF; cdr3_nt: TGCGCCAGCAGCTTGGCGGGGGGAGACAAAAACATTCAGTACTTC
v_call: TRBV6-6; clone_size: -; j_call: TRBJ2-1; d_call: TRBD1; cdr3_length: 15; cdr3_aa: CASSKGQGAYNEQFF; cdr3_nt: TGTGCCAGCAGTAAGGGACAGGGGGCCTACAATGAGCAGTTCTTC
v_call: TRBV4-3; clone_size: once; j_call: TRBJ1-4; d_call: TRBD1; cdr3_length: 18; cdr3_aa: CASSQDLGQGAENEKLFF; cdr3_nt: TGCGCCAGCAGCCAAGATCTAGGACAGGGGGCTGAAAATGAAAAACTGTTTTTT
v_call: TRBV4-1; clone_size: -; j_call: TRBJ2-2; d_call: TRBD1; cdr3_length: 14; cdr3_aa: CASRSQGTTGELFF; cdr3_nt: TGCGCCAGCAGGTCACAGGGGACCACCGGGGAGCTGTTTTTT
v_call: TRBV19; clone_size: few; j_call: TRBJ1-5; d_call: -; cdr3_length: 13; cdr3_aa: CASSIGVSQPQHF; cdr3_nt: TGTGCCAGTAGTATCGGGGTTAGTCAGCCCCAGCATTTT
v_call: TRBV4-1; clone_size: -; j_call: TRBJ2-7; d_call: -; cdr3_length: 14; cdr3_aa: CASSPKGGTYEQYF; cdr3_nt: TGCGCCAGCAGCCCTAAGGGGGGCACCTACGAGCAGTACTTC
v_call: TRBV10-3; clone_size: few; j_call: TRBJ2-7; d_call: TRBD2; cdr3_length: 17; cdr3_aa: CAISESPGGGSSYEQYF; cdr3_nt: TGTGCCATCAGTGAGTCGCCGGGGGGTGGAAGCTCCTACGAGCAGTACTTC
v_call: TRBV7-6; clone_size: -; j_call: TRBJ2-7; d_call: -; cdr3_length: 15; cdr3_aa: CASSYQVGGWGEQYF; cdr3_nt: TGTGCCAGCAGCTACCAGGTCGGGGGTTGGGGCGAGCAGTACTTC
v_call: TRBV29-1; clone_size: -; j_call: TRBJ1-2; d_call: TRBD1; cdr3_length: 15; cdr3_aa: CSVEDDGTARYGYTF; cdr3_nt: TGCAGCGTTGAAGACGATGGGACAGCTCGCTATGGCTACACCTTC
v_call: TRBV27; clone_size: -; j_call: TRBJ2-6; d_call: -; cdr3_length: 15; cdr3_aa: CASSRAGTRANVLTF; cdr3_nt: TGTGCCAGCAGTCGAGCCGGGACAAGGGCCAACGTCCTGACTTTC
v_call: TRBV6-1; clone_size: -; j_call: TRBJ2-1; d_call: -; cdr3_length: 14; cdr3_aa: CATLSTPSYNEQFF; cdr3_nt: TGTGCCACCCTAAGCACCCCTAGCTACAATGAGCAGTTCTTC
v_call: TRBV4-1; clone_size: -; j_call: TRBJ2-5; d_call: -; cdr3_length: 14; cdr3_aa: CASSQVGNQETQYF; cdr3_nt: TGCGCCAGCAGCCAAGTCGGCAACCAAGAGACCCAGTACTTC
v_call: TRBV7-2; clone_size: -; j_call: TRBJ1-2; d_call: -; cdr3_length: 14; cdr3_aa: CASKVRGEDYGYTF; cdr3_nt: TGTGCCAGCAAGGTCCGGGGCGAGGATTATGGCTACACCTTC